This TCR beta chain was recovered during a study of persistence of HIV-infected CD4 T cells. The CDR3 has 16 residues. The V gene's germline CDR1 is SEHNR and CDR2 FQNEAQ (reference sequence). V was trimmed by 1 base and J by 7 bases, leaving 16 bases between them. In the case of this clone: Its antigen is currently unknown.

Anti-CD3/anti-CD28 beads served as a nonspecific positive control stimulus. Sorting selected CD4+ T cells upregulating both CD40 ligand and CD69. This was the immunoSEQ version 4 assay in survey mode. TCRdb keeps only in-frame clones here, not all; method: immunoSEQ multiplex PCR. In the table there are roughly 48,000 clones, around 89% of which are singletons. The V gene is TRBV7-9, the J gene TRBJ2-2; D unresolved. The input for sequencing was CD4+ T cells sorted from PBMCs after roughly 19-hour stimulation, taken from a patient who received antiretroviral therapy. This receptor was taken from an adult woman with HIV who was CMV-seropositive. The CDR3 loop is CASSLGLDRELGELFF. The CDR3 bases are TGTGCCAGCAGCTTAGGTCTGGATAGGGAACTCGGGGAGCTGTTTTTT.